The present TCR beta chain was sequenced within a study of human thymus T cells. Details on this clone: Its antigen is not identified.

V was pared by 2 bases and J by 8 bases, with 13 bases of the junction left unmatched. The CDR3 extends over 16 amino acids. CDR1 is MNHNS and CDR2 is SASEGT in the germline V gene. Sequencing used immunoSEQ multiplex PCR; TCRdb keeps in-frame clones, though not all of them. The data hold tens of thousands of clones, with 90% to 95% observed a single time. Donation came from healthy Finnish infants having corrective surgery for congenital heart defects. No fixed cell number was used; all available blood leukocytes supplied DNA. Notes on the study in general: Thymic and blood repertoires appeared to carry a bias in their V and J gene usage.

The specimen was blood. The chain links TRBV6-1 to TRBJ1-2; 8 bases agree with TRBD1. The receptor's source is a boy under three years old with a congenital heart defect but otherwise immunologically healthy. The CDR3 region has the DNA TGTGCCAGCAGTGAAAGGGGCAGGGGGCCTGCTATGGGCTACACCTTC. Translated: CASSERGRGPAMGYTF.